The 2 T cell receptor beta chains given below trace back to one sample, sequenced in a study of Ad26.COV2.S vaccination and SARS-CoV-2 variants. Specified treatment: around 19 received Ad26.COV2.S at low or high dose, single or two shots; five or six received placebo; per-sample allocation not given. Sampling happened 63 days after the first vaccine or placebo injection. Only in-frame clones appear in the TCRdb table, and some are missing; sequencing was by immunoSEQ multiplex PCR. The table has about 680,000 clones, roughly 90% seen once. The sample was peripheral blood, taken in a trial of Ad26.COV2.S vaccine versus placebo. The receptors derive from a person aged 18-60 years who received the Ad26.COV2.S COVID-19 vaccine or a placebo.

V is TRBV5-1 and J is TRBJ2-5; D gene unclear. V lost 2 bases to trimming and J lost 5 bases, with 10 bases between them. Germline loops: CDR1 SGHRS, CDR2 YFSETQ. The CDR3 extends over 13 amino acids. The CDR3 loop reads CASSLASRETQYF. The CDR3, as DNA: TGCGCCAGCAGCTTAGCGAGTCGCGAGACCCAGTACTTC.

The chain is built from TRBV5-4 and TRBJ1-2; TRBD1 agrees at 7 bases. Germline CDR1 is SGHNT and CDR2 is YYREEE (reference sequence). The CDR3 is 16 residues long. Trimming cost V 3 bases and J 0 bases; bases outside gene matches: 8. DNA of the CDR3: TGTGCCAGCAGCTCAGGACAGGTCCTTTCTAACTATGGCTACACCTTC. Residues: CASSSGQVLSNYGYTF.